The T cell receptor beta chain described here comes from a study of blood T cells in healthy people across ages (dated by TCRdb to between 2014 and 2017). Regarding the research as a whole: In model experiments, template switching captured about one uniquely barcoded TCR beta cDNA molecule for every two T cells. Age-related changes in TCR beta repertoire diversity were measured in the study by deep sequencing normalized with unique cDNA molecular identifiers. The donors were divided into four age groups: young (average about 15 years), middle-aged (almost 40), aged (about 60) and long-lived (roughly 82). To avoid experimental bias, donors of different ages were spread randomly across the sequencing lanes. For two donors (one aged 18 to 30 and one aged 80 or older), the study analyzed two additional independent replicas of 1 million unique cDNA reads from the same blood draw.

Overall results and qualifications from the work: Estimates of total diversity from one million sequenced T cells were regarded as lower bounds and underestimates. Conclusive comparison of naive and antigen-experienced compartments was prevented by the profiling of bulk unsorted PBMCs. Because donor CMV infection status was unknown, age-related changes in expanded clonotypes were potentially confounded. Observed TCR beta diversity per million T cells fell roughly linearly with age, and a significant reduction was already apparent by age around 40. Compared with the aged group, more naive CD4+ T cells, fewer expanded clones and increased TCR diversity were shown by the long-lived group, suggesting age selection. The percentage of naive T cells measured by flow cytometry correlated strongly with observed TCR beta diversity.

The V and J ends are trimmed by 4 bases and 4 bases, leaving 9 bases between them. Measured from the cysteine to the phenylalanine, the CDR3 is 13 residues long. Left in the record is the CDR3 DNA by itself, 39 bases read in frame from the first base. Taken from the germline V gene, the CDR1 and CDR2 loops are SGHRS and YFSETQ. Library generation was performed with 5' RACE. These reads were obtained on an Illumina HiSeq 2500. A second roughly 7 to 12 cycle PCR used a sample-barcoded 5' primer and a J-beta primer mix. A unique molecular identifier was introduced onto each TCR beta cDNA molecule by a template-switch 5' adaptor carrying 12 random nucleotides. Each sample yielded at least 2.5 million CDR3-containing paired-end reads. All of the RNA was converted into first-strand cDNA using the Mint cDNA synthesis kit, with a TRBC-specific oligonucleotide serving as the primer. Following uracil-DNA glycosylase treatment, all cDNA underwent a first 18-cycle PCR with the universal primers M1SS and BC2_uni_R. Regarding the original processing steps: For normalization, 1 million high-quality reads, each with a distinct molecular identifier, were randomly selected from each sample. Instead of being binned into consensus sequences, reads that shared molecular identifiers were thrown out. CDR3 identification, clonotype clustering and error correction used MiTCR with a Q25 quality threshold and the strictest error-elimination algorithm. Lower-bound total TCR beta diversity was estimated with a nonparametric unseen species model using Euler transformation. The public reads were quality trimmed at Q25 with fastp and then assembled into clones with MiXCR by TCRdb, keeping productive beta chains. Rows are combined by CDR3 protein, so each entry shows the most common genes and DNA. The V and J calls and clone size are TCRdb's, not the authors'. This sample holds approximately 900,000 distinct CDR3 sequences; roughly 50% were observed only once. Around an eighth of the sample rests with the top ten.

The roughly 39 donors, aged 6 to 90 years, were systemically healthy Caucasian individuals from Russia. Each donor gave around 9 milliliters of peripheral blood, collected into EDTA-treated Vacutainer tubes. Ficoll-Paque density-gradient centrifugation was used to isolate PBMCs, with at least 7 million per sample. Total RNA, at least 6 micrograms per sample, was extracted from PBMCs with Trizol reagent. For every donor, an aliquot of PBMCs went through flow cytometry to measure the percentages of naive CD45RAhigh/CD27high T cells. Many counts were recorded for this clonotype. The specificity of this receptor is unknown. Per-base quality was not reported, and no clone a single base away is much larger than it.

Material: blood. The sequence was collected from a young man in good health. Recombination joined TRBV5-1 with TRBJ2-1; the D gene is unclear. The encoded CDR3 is CASSAGAYNEQFF. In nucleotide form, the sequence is TGCGCCAGCAGCGCCGGCGCTTACAATGAGCAGTTCTTC.